Detailed here is one TCR beta chain. These data come from a study of cytomegalovirus exposure and HLA in healthy donors. Researchers ran the PCR with 60 Vbeta and 13 Jbeta primers. Sequencing was performed with immunoSEQ multiplex PCR; in TCRdb, only in-frame clones are kept and a portion is missing. The table records about 120,000 clones, about 76% of them present only once. Input material: PBMCs. This TCR derives from a middle-aged woman in good health and CMV-seronegative.

The DNA of the CDR3 is TGTGCCAGCAGCCTAGGGTGGGGCAACACTGAAGCTTTCTTT. Translated: CASSLGWGNTEAFF. The chain recombines TRBV7-2 with TRBJ1-1; the D gene is possibly TRBD1 (5 bases). The CDR3 has 14 residues. V shed 5 bases and J shed 2 bases, with 12 bases lying between them. Germline lookup yields CDR1 SGHTA and CDR2 FQGNSA.